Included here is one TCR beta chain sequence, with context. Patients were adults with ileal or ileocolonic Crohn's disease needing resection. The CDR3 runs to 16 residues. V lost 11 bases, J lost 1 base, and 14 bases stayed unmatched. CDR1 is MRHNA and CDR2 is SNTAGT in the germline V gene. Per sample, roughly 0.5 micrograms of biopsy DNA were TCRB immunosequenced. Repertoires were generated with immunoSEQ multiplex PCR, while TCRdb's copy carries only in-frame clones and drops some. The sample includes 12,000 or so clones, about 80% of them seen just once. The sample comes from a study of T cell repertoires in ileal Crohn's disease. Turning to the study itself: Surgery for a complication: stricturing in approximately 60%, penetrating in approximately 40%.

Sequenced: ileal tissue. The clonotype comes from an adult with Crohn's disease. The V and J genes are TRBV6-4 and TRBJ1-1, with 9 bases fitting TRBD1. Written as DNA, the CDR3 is TGTGCCGCGGCGGGGTGGCGGACAGGGGCGAACACTGAAGCTTTCTTT. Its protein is CAAAGWRTGANTEAFF.